A single sample is the source of the 6 T cell receptor beta chains below, sequenced in a study of T cells in Graves' hyperthyroidism and ophthalmopathy. RNA transcripts yielded amplified TCR beta CDR3 regions. First-round RT-PCR with HTBI primers amplified the TCR CDR3 region. TCRdb called the multiplex PCR reads again in MiXCR, with one record for every CDR3 protein. The sample shows about 560,000 distinct CDR3 sequences, about a sixth of them seen only once. The sequencing input was blood. The origin of the receptors is a woman under 30 with Graves' hyperthyroidism.

In its sample, this clonotype was seen many times. V and J are TRBV6-1 and TRBJ1-1; D remains unclear. CDR1 and CDR2 (germline): MNHNS, SASEGT. V was pared by 7 bases and J by 1 base, with 13 bases between. This CDR3 region has 14 residues. The CDR3 sequence is CASNPTSRNTEAFF. CDR3 in DNA: TGTGCCAGCAATCCGACGTCGAGGAACACTGAAGCTTTCTTT.

There are many counts of this clonotype. V gene TRBV7-2 combines with J gene TRBJ2-7; D unresolved. The CDR3 is made up of 13 amino acids. Germline loops: CDR1 SGHTA, CDR2 FQGNSA. Trimming took 1 base from V and 4 from J, leaving 8 bases between them. As DNA, the CDR3 is TGTGCCAGCAGCTTAGAATTCGCGTACGAGCAGTACTTC. Translation gives CASSLEFAYEQYF.

This clonotype was recorded a few times. V and J are TRBV29-1 and TRBJ2-7, with 11 positions matching TRBD2. The CDR3 loop spans 15 amino acids. Germline V gene sequence: CDR1 SQVTM, CDR2 ANQGSEA. V shed 7 bases and J 7 bases; nucleotides not matched to a gene: 15. This chain's CDR3 is CSATGLTSGVKEQYF. The CDR3 DNA follows: TGCAGCGCCACCGGATTGACTAGCGGGGTCAAAGAGCAGTACTTC.

This clonotype was recorded at least ten times. The V gene is TRBV28, the J gene TRBJ2-1; D is perhaps TRBD2 (6 bases). From germline, CDR1 is MDHEN and CDR2 SYDVKM. V lost 4 bases to trimming and J lost 3 bases, with 16 bases between them. CDR3 length: 16 amino acids. The CDR3 DNA sequence: TGTGCCAGCAGTTCCGCCGGGTCGGGAGTCTACAATGAGCAGTTCTTC. It is translated as CASSSAGSGVYNEQFF.

Ten or more counts support this clonotype. The chain couples TRBV11-2 to TRBJ2-7, with D perhaps assigned TRBD1 or TRBD2 (5 bases each). The germline V gene has CDR1 SGHAT and CDR2 FQNNGV. The CDR3 contains 16 residues. Trimming stripped 5 bases from V and 2 bases from J, with 19 bases between. The CDR3 here is CASSRGSGTSAYEQYF. The DNA of the CDR3 is TGTGCCAGCAGCCGTGGGTCGGGGACCTCCGCCTACGAGCAGTACTTC.

This clonotype came up many times. The chain carries TRBV7-2 and TRBJ2-1; D call uncertain. This CDR3 spans 14 amino acids. Per germline, CDR1 SGHTA and CDR2 FQGNSA. V lost 4 bases to trimming and J lost 9 bases, with 16 bases between them. In DNA form, the CDR3 reads TGTGCCAGCAGCTCCCGGGTCGTAAAGGGTGAGCAGTTCTTC. Translating gives CASSSRVVKGEQFF.